This TCR beta chain was recorded in a study of early T cells in non-severe SARS-CoV-2 infection. Each single cDNA molecule received a unique molecular identifier. TCRdb fed the 5' RACE reads into MiXCR, producing one record per CDR3 protein. The sample lists 60,000 to 75,000 distinct CDR3 sequences; about an eighth were seen once. The germline V gene has CDR1 SGHVS and CDR2 FQNEAQ. The length of the CDR3 is 13 residues. V was trimmed by 4 bases and J by 7 bases, leaving 11 bases between them. The sequence was obtained from an adult who was a healthcare worker with PCR-confirmed SARS-CoV-2 infection or an uninfected control (not recorded which). This chain connects TRBV7-8 to TRBJ2-1; D might be TRBD1 or TRBD2, each matching 5 bases. The starting material was whole blood, obtained at baseline. The CDR3 loop is CASSSGPLNEQFF. DNA of the CDR3: TGTGCCAGCAGCTCGGGACCTCTAAATGAGCAGTTCTTC.